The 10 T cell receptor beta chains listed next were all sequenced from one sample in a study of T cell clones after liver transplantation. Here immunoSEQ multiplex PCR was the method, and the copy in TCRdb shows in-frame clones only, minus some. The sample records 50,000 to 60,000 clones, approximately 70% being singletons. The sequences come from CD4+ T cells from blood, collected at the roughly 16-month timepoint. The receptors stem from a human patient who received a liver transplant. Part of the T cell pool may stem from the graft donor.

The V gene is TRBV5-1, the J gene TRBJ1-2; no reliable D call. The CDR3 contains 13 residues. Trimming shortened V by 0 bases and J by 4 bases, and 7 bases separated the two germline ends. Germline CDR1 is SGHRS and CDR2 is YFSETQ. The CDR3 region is CASSLEPGYGYTF. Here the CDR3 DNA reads TGCGCCAGCAGCTTGGAGCCAGGCTATGGCTACACCTTC.

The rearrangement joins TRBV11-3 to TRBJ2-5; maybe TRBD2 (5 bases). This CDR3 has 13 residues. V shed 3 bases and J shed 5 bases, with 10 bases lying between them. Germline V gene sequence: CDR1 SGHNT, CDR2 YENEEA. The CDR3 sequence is CASSFRDWETQYF. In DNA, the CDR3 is TGTGCCAGCAGCTTTCGGGATTGGGAGACCCAGTACTTC. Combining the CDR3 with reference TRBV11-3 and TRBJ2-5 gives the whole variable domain EAGVVQSPRYKIIEKKQPVAFWCNPISGHNTLYWYLQNLGQGPELLIRYENEEAVDDSQLPKDRFSAERLKGVDSTLKIQPAELGDSAVYLCASSFRDWETQYFGPGTRLLVL.

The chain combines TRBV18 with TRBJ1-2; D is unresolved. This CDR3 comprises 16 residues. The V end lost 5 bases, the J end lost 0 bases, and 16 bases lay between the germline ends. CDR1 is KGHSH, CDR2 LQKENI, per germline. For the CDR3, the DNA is TGTGCCAGCTCAACTTCTGGGAGGACTTCTAACTATGGCTACACCTTC. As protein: CASSTSGRTSNYGYTF.

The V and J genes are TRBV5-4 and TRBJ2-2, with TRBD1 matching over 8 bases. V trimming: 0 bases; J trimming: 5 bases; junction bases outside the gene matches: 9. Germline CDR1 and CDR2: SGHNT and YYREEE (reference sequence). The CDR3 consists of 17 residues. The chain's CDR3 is CASSLGPTGGNTGELFF. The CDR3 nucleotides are TGTGCCAGCAGCTTGGGTCCCACAGGGGGTAATACCGGGGAGCTGTTTTTT.

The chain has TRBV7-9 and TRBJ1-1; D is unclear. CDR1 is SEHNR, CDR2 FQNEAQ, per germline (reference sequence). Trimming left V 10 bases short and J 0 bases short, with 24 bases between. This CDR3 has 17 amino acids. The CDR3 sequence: CAINDKDRGLMNTEAFF. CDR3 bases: TGTGCCATAAACGATAAGGACCGAGGTCTAATGAACACTGAAGCTTTCTTT.

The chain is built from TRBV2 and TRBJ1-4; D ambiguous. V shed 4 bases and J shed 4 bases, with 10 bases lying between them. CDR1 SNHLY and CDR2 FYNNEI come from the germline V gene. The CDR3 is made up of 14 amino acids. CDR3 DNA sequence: TGTGCCAGCAGTGTGGGAGCGGGTAATGAAAAACTGTTTTTT. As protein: CASSVGAGNEKLFF.

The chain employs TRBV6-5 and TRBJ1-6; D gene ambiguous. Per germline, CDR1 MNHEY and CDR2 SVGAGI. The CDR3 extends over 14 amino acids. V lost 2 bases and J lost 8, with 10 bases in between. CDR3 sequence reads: CASSYAREHSPLHF. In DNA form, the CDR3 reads TGTGCCAGCAGTTACGCCCGGGAGCATTCACCCCTCCACTTT.

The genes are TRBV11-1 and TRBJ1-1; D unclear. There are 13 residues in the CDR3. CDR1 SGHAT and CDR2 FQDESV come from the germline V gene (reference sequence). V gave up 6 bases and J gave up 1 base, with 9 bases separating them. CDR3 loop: CASSSTENTEAFF. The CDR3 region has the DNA TGTGCCAGCAGTTCAACAGAGAACACTGAAGCTTTCTTT.

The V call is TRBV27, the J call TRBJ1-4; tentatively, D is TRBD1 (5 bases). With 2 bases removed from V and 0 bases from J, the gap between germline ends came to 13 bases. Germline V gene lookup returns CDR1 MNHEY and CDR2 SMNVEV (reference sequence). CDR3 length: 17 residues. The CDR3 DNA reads TGTGCCAGCAGTTTAAGGGCAGGGTATGCAACTAATGAAAAACTGTTTTTT. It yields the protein CASSLRAGYATNEKLFF.

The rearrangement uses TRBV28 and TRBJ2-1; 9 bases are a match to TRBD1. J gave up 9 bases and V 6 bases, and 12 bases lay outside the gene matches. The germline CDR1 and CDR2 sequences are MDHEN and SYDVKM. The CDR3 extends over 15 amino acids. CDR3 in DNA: TGTGCCAGCAGGTCCGGGACAGGGTCTTGGAGTGAGCAGTTCTTC. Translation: CASRSGTGSWSEQFF.